This T cell receptor (beta chain) is drawn from a study of cytomegalovirus exposure and HLA in healthy donors. In this sample, this clone turned up a few times. The antigen remains undetermined. V was pared by 4 bases and J by 1 base, with 13 bases between. The CDR3 extends over 15 amino acids. Germline values: CDR1 MGHRA, CDR2 YSYEKL. Study-level points and caveats: Later, an analysis showed that TCR beta chains associated with HLA were more clonally expanded than others that were equally common. A missense variant in DCLRE1C was later tied to TCR beta V- and J-gene trimming. For most TCR beta V segments, an earlier analysis put the productive rate at about 87% or about 30% of the time.

The PCR employed 60 Vbeta primers together with 13 Jbeta primers. In the source study's methods: As a later analysis found, there were 80 million to 90 million unique TCR beta chains, of which some 9.9 million were shared. This table comes from immunoSEQ multiplex PCR, and its TCRdb copy is limited to in-frame clones, with some not included. That table furnishes V, J and clone size, whereas the DNA furnished D and trimming. The data show 110,000 to 150,000 clones, approximately 9% seen once. The chain employs TRBV4-1 and TRBJ1-1, with D hard to call. Sequenced material: PBMCs. This TCR derives from a male donor in good health and CMV-seronegative. CDR3 coding DNA: TGCGCCAGCAGCCGCCGGCGAGACACGAACACTGAAGCTTTCTTT. Protein product: CASSRRRDTNTEAFF.